This T cell receptor beta chain comes out of a study of blood T cells in healthy people across ages. The second PCR ran about 6 to 12 cycles with a sample-barcoded 5' primer and J-beta primers. TCRdb re-called the 5' RACE reads through MiXCR, storing one row per CDR3 protein. The table includes more than 800,000 distinct CDR3 sequences, more than 35% detected once. Germline loops: CDR1 MNHNY, CDR2 SVGAGI (reference sequence). The V gene lost 7 bases and the J gene lost 4 bases, with 18 bases spanning the gap. The CDR3 covers 15 residues. V is TRBV6-6 and J is TRBJ2-3; D is perhaps TRBD1 (6 bases). The sequenced material came from blood. This clonotype was sampled from a woman aged 60 to 75 in good health. The CDR3 loop is CASTEPGDQADTQYF. The CDR3 bases are TGTGCCAGCACTGAGCCAGGGGATCAGGCAGATACGCAGTATTTT.